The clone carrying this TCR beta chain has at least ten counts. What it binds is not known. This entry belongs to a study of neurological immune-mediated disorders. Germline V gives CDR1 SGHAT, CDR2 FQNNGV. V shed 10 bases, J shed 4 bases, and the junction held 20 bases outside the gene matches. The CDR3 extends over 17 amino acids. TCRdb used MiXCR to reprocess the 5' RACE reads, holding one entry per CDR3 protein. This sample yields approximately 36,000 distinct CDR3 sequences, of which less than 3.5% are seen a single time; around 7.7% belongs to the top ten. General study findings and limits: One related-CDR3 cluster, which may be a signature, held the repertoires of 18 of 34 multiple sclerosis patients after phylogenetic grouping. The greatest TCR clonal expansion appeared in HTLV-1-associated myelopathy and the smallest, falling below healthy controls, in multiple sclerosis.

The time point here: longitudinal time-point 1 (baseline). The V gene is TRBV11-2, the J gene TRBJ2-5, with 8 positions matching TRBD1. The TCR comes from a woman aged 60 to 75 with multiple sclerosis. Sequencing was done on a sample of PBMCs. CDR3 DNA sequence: TGTGCCACCAGGGGGCTATTAGGGGTTATTAGTGGAGAGACCCAGTACTTC. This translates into CATRGLLGVISGETQYF.